This T cell receptor (beta chain) was identified during a study of T cell responses to AZD1222 COVID-19 vaccine. The V end lost 0 bases, the J end lost 1 base, and 16 bases lay between the germline ends. Germline-derived CDR1 and CDR2 are SGHDN and FVKESK. This CDR3 has 18 residues. As for this clone: Its antigen is unknown.

Using immunoSEQ multiplex PCR, the repertoire was profiled, and TCRdb retains in-frame clones only, with some absent. The repertoire holds 150,000 or so clones, about nine tenths seen once, with approximately 5.1% in the top ten. General study results and limits: Recipients of two AZD1222 doses showed rising Spike-specific TCR breadth and depth. The study found vaccine-associated CD4 TCRs spanning spike, dominant at 160-218 and 743-854.

The sequencing used peripheral blood, collected on day 0 of MenACWY control vaccination. The rearrangement uses TRBV14 and TRBJ2-4; D not resolved. The receptor comes from an adult in good health. The CDR3 bases are TGTGCCAGCAGCCAAGATTACGCCGGAACGCGGGCCAAAAACATTCAGTACTTC. It encodes CASSQDYAGTRAKNIQYF.